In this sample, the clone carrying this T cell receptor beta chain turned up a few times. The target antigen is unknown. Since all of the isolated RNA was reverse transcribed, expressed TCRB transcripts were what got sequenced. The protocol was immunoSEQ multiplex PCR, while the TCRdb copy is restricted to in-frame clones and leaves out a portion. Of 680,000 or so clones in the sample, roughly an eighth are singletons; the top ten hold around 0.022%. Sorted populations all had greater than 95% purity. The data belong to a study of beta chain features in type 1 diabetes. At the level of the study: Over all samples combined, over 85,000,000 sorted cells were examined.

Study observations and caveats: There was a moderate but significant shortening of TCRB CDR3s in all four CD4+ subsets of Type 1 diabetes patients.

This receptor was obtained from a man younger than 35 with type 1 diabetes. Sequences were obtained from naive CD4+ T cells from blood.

This CDR3 is CASSQPSGPPSGYTF. CDR3 coding DNA: TGCGCCAGCAGCCAACCCTCGGGACCCCCGAGTGGCTACACCTTC. The chain has TRBV4-1 and TRBJ1-2, with D perhaps matching TRBD1 (5 bases). The V end lost 2 bases, the J end lost 7 bases, and 17 bases lay between the germline ends. The germline V gene has CDR1 MGHRA and CDR2 YSYEKL. This CDR3 is built from 15 residues.